This T cell receptor beta chain is drawn from a study of blood T cell repertoires in COVID-19. Study information: PBMCs, B-cell-depleted T cells, or T cells were the source of the cDNA or gDNA that made up the material.

CDR3 size: 14 residues. V shed 3 bases, J shed 5 bases, and the junction held 6 bases outside the gene matches. Germline lookup yields CDR1 SGHVS and CDR2 FQNEAQ. Enrolled through a virtual design, the participants were between 18 and 89 years of age and came from about two dozen US areas. Study processing details: Counts of nucleated cells, estimated from reference gene primer amplification, were obtained. Only in-frame clones appear in the TCRdb table, and some are missing; sequencing was by immunoSEQ multiplex PCR. From that table come the V and J calls and clone size; the DNA was used to work out D and trimming. Of over 200,000 clones listed, roughly 85% are singletons.

The rearrangement joins TRBV7-8 to TRBJ1-2, with 7 bases matching TRBD1. This TCR derives from a man aged 40-55 years who had recovered from COVID-19. Sequenced input: PBMCs or T cells enriched from blood (not recorded which). Here the CDR3 DNA reads TGTGCCAGCAGCTTTCGGGACAGAAGTTATGGCTACACCTTC. Translated, it gives CASSFRDRSYGYTF.